The entry below describes one TCR beta chain. Its target is unknown. The data belong to a study of cytomegalovirus exposure and HLA in healthy donors. About the study: The same platform was used for the 90 to 150 validation repertoires as for the approximately 730 first-cohort repertoires, as reported in a later analysis. Findings and limits, study-wide: Reported performance of the classifier showed diagnosis of cytomegalovirus status with high specificity and sensitivity. Despite most TCR sequences being rare, some public TCRs occurred in many donors.

Separate from the roughly 700-subject first cohort, the 120-subject validation cohort was the one that the donors belonged to. Sequencing was performed with immunoSEQ multiplex PCR; in TCRdb, only in-frame clones are kept and a portion is missing. The sample lists roughly 60,000 clones; 95% to 97% were seen once. The germline V gene encodes CDR1 LNHNV and CDR2 YYDKDF (reference sequence). The CDR3 is 16 residues long. Trimming removed 5 bases from V and 4 bases from J, with 18 bases in between. The clonotype originates from a woman under 30 in good health and CMV-seronegative. Sequences were obtained from PBMCs. The chain recombines TRBV15 with TRBJ2-1; D perhaps matches TRBD2 (5 bases). The CDR3 protein is CATSRPARRLYNEQFF. DNA for the CDR3: TGTGCCACCAGCCGCCCAGCCAGACGACTATACAATGAGCAGTTCTTC.